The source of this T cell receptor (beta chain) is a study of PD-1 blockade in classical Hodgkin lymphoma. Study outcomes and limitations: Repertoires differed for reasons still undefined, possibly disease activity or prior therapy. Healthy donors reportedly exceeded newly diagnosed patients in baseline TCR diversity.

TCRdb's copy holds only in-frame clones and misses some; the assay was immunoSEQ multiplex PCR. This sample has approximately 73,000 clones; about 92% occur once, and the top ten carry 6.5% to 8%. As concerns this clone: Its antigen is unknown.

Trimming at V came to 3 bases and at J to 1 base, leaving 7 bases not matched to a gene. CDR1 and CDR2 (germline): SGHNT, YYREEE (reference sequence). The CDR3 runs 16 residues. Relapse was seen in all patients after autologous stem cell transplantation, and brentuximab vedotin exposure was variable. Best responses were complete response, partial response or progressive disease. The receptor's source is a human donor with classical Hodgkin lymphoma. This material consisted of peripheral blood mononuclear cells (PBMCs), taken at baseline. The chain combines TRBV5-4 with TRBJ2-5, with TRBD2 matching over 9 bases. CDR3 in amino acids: CASSYKSGRLQETQYF. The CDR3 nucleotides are TGTGCCAGCAGCTACAAAAGCGGGAGGCTCCAAGAGACCCAGTACTTC.